Listed below are T cell receptor beta chains from one sample, sequenced in a study of blood T cell repertoires in COVID-19. The method was immunoSEQ multiplex PCR; TCRdb's version includes in-frame clones alone and lacks a portion of them. The sample includes 97,000 or so clones, approximately 91% of them seen just once. Sequences were obtained from peripheral blood. The receptor set was obtained from a young man with acute or convalescent COVID-19. Each CDR3 is given with its conserved first and last residue. A D gene is named only where the DNA matches it firmly. For some rows the clone size is stated as once, few or many, or as a class when expanded; others skip it.

j_gene	v_gene	d_gene	abundance	CDR3aa	CDR3nt
TRBJ1-2	TRBV9	TRBD1	NA	CASSPRDRNYGYTF	TGTGCCAGCAGCCCCAGGGACAGAAACTATGGCTACACCTTC
TRBJ1-2	TRBV19	NA	NA	CASRIGVSGYTF	TGTGCCAGTAGAATAGGTGTCTCTGGCTACACCTTC
TRBJ2-2	TRBV3-1/TRBV3-2	NA	NA	CASSQGLPLNTGELFF	TGTGCCAGCAGCCAAGGACTTCCGCTTAACACCGGGGAGCTGTTTTTT
TRBJ1-1	TRBV29-1	TRBD1	NA	CSVTDRTGYTEAFF	TGCAGCGTGACGGACAGGACTGGGTACACTGAAGCTTTCTTT
TRBJ1-5	TRBV6-1	NA	NA	CASSEWGLGYSNQPQHF	TGTGCCAGCAGTGAATGGGGCTTGGGCTATAGCAATCAGCCCCAGCATTTT
TRBJ2-3	TRBV5-4	TRBD2	NA	CASRAGGETDTQYF	TGTGCCAGCAGAGCGGGAGGGGAGACAGATACGCAGTATTTT
TRBJ1-2	TRBV9	NA	NA	CASTSGGIGYGPDTF	TGTGCCAGCACCTCGGGGGGGATAGGCTACGGTCCAGACACCTTC
TRBJ1-2	TRBV30	NA	NA	CAWSVTGNYGYTF	TGTGCCTGGAGTGTAACAGGGAACTATGGCTACACCTTC
TRBJ1-2	TRBV27	TRBD1	once	CASSLLIPGQGRDYGYTF	TGTGCCAGCAGTTTACTTATTCCGGGACAGGGAAGAGACTATGGCTACACCTTC
TRBJ1-4	TRBV19	TRBD1	few	CASRRGQGYNEKLFF	TGTGCCAGTAGAAGGGGACAGGGTTATAATGAAAAACTGTTTTTT
TRBJ1-5	TRBV27	NA	NA	CASSPPDIRYMRNQPQHF	TGTGCCAGCAGTCCCCCGGATATCAGGTATATGCGCAATCAGCCCCAGCATTTT
TRBJ1-2	TRBV29-1	TRBD1	NA	CSVERRTGTGNGYTF	TGCAGCGTTGAACGTCGGACCGGGACAGGGAATGGCTACACCTTC
TRBJ2-5	TRBV6-5	TRBD1	NA	CASSPDRGKTQYF	TGTGCCAGCAGCCCCGACAGGGGAAAGACCCAGTACTTC
TRBJ2-2	TRBV15	NA	NA	CATSPGGANTGELFF	TGTGCCACCAGCCCGGGTGGTGCGAACACCGGGGAGCTGTTTTTT
TRBJ2-3	TRBV10-3	NA	NA	CAISEIGSGGATDTQYF	TGTGCCATCAGTGAGATAGGCAGTGGAGGAGCCACAGATACGCAGTATTTT
TRBJ1-2	TRBV7-6	TRBD1	NA	CASSLRQGANYGYTF	TGTGCCAGCAGCTTAAGACAGGGCGCTAACTATGGCTACACCTTC
TRBJ1-2	TRBV7-2	NA	NA	CASSLGGVPYGYTF	TGTGCCAGCAGCTTAGGGGGGGTTCCCTATGGCTACACCTTC
TRBJ1-2	TRBV7-2	NA	NA	CASSPDYYGYTF	TGTGCCAGCAGCCCGGACTATTATGGCTACACCTTC
TRBJ1-5	TRBV18	NA	NA	CASSPQGSDQPQHF	TGTGCCAGCTCACCCCAGGGGAGCGATCAGCCCCAGCATTTT
TRBJ2-7	TRBV7-8	NA	NA	CASSLAGGSYEQYF	TGTGCCAGCAGCTTAGCGGGGGGCTCCTACGAGCAGTACTTC
TRBJ1-2	TRBV6-2/TRBV6-3	TRBD1	NA	CASSYSAGGTYGYTF	TGTGCCAGCAGTTACTCGGCAGGGGGCACCTATGGCTACACCTTC
TRBJ1-1	TRBV28	NA	once	CASSLIIFDSEAFF	TGTGCCAGCAGTTTAATTATTTTCGACAGTGAAGCTTTCTTT
TRBJ1-2	TRBV7-9	TRBD1	NA	CASSSGQTQNYGYTF	TGTGCCAGCAGCTCGGGACAGACACAGAACTATGGCTACACCTTC
TRBJ1-1	TRBV19	NA	NA	CASRTAGLEVRTTEAFF	TGTGCCAGTAGGACTGCGGGGTTAGAGGTTAGGACCACTGAAGCTTTCTTT
TRBJ2-5	TRBV6-2/TRBV6-3	TRBD1	NA	CASSYGTGGWETQYF	TGTGCCAGCAGTTACGGGACAGGGGGCTGGGAGACCCAGTACTTC
TRBJ1-2	TRBV10-1	TRBD1	NA	CASSESRGRGYTF	TGCGCCAGCAGTGAGTCTAGGGGGCGCGGCTACACCTTC
TRBJ1-4	TRBV24-1	NA	NA	CATSDGGGKLFF	TGTGCCACCAGTGACGGGGGGGGAAAACTGTTTTTT
TRBJ2-2	TRBV4-1	TRBD2	NA	CASSQVFGGVDRRNTGELFF	TGCGCCAGCAGCCAAGTATTCGGGGGGGTGGACCGAAGGAACACCGGGGAGCTGTTTTTT
TRBJ1-1	TRBV27	NA	NA	CASSYRGLNTEAFF	TGTGCCAGCAGTTACCGGGGGTTGAACACTGAAGCTTTCTTT
TRBJ1-1	TRBV19	NA	NA	CASSFAPTGNTEAFF	TGTGCCAGTAGTTTCGCCCCTACAGGGAACACTGAAGCTTTCTTT
TRBJ1-1	TRBV3-1/TRBV3-2	NA	NA	CASSRSEVLNTEAFF	TGTGCCAGCAGCCGTTCAGAAGTCCTGAACACTGAAGCTTTCTTT
TRBJ1-5	TRBV5-5	TRBD1	NA	CASSTTGQSYQPQHF	TGTGCCAGCAGCACGACAGGGCAAAGCTATCAGCCCCAGCATTTT
TRBJ1-1	TRBV11-2	NA	NA	CASSQGAGWGTEAFF	TGTGCCAGCAGCCAAGGCGCGGGATGGGGCACTGAAGCTTTCTTT
TRBJ2-2	TRBV9	TRBD1	NA	CASRTGTGGTGELFF	TGTGCCAGCCGGACCGGGACAGGGGGGACCGGGGAGCTGTTTTTT
TRBJ1-5	TRBV20-1	NA	once	CSAGSNQPQHF	TGCAGTGCCGGTAGCAATCAGCCCCAGCATTTT
TRBJ2-7	TRBV5-1	TRBD2	NA	CASSFLAGGAASYEQYF	TGCGCCAGCAGCTTCCTAGCGGGAGGCGCCGCGTCCTACGAGCAGTACTTC
TRBJ2-7	TRBV27	TRBD2	NA	CASSFSRLAGSYEQYF	TGTGCCAGCAGTTTCTCGCGCCTAGCGGGCTCCTACGAGCAGTACTTC
TRBJ1-2	TRBV6-6	NA	NA	CASSSNGGYGYTF	TGTGCCAGCAGTTCAAATGGGGGGTATGGCTACACCTTC
TRBJ2-1	TRBV19	NA	NA	CASSRTYNEQFF	TGTGCCAGTAGTAGAACTTACAATGAGCAGTTCTTC
TRBJ1-2	TRBV2	NA	once	CASKAGWHYGYTF	TGTGCCAGCAAGGCAGGGTGGCACTATGGCTACACCTTC
TRBJ1-1	TRBV6-5	TRBD1	NA	CASSPGGLGTEAFF	TGTGCCAGCAGTCCAGGGGGCTTGGGAACTGAAGCTTTCTTT
TRBJ1-6	TRBV5-1	NA	NA	CASSLDRAGNSPLHF	TGCGCCAGCAGCTTGGACAGGGCCGGTAATTCACCCCTCCACTTT
TRBJ2-6	TRBV7-8	NA	NA	CASSLASSSGANVLTF	TGTGCCAGCAGCTTAGCTTCATCCTCTGGGGCCAACGTCCTGACTTTC
TRBJ2-7	TRBV15	NA	once	CATSRDSAYEQYF	TGTGCCACCAGCAGAGATTCAGCCTACGAGCAGTACTTC
TRBJ2-7	TRBV19	NA	NA	CASSPLTEPRAYEQYF	TGTGCCAGTAGCCCTTTGACAGAACCCAGAGCCTACGAGCAGTACTTC
TRBJ2-2	TRBV11-3	NA	NA	CASSFGGLLNTGELFF	TGTGCCAGCAGCTTCGGAGGACTCTTGAACACCGGGGAGCTGTTTTTT
TRBJ1-2	TRBV18	NA	NA	CASSPSGGNYGYTF	TGTGCCAGCTCACCCTCTGGAGGGAACTATGGCTACACCTTC
TRBJ1-5	TRBV4-2	TRBD1	NA	CASSQDPGTGNQPQHF	TGTGCCAGCAGCCAAGATCCTGGGACAGGGAATCAGCCCCAGCATTTT
TRBJ2-1	TRBV3-1/TRBV3-2	TRBD1	NA	CASSRSGTANNEQFF	TGTGCCAGCAGCCGATCGGGGACAGCCAACAATGAGCAGTTCTTC